One and the same sample provided the 24 T cell receptor beta chains below, sequenced in a study of blood T cell repertoires in COVID-19 (dated by TCRdb to 2018 to 2020). The library was made by the immunoSEQ multiplex PCR assay. TCRdb obtained this table from immuneACCESS and retained in-frame rearrangements with V and J assigned. These tables miss some clones; where compared with another copy, unresolved V genes account for less than half of the shortfall, and the remainder is unexplained. The sample includes 250,000 to 350,000 clones, with around nine tenths observed a single time. The ten largest clonotypes hold about 10% of the sample. The sequenced sample consisted of peripheral blood. The receptors shown here come from a woman in her 30s with COVID-19, enrolled during active disease.

A single count supports this clone. The CDR3 DNA is TGCAGCGGGGGACAGGGTGTTGGAAACACCATATATTTT. Residues: CSGGQGVGNTIYF. This chain links TRBV29-1 with TRBJ1-3, with TRBD1 identical over 9 bases. V dropped 7 bases and J dropped 3; count of bases not matched to a gene: 4. The germline CDR1 and CDR2 sequences are SQVTM and ANQGSEA. The CDR3 totals 13 residues.

The chain has TRBV3-1 (or the pseudogene TRBV3-2) and TRBJ1-1; D gene ambiguous. The V end lost 6 bases, the J end lost 2 bases, and 4 bases lay between the germline ends. The CDR3 sequence is 11 residues long. Germline V gene lookup returns CDR1 LGHDT and CDR2 YNNKEL (reference sequence). The CDR3 here is CASRLNTEAFF. In nucleotides, the CDR3 is TGTGCCAGCAGATTAAACACTGAAGCTTTCTTT.

Only one count was recorded for this clone. The rearrangement joins TRBV19 to TRBJ2-5; 8 nucleotides agree with TRBD1. The CDR3 consists of 14 residues. J was trimmed by 4 bases and V by 3 bases; bases with no gene match: 4. Looked up from germline, CDR1 is LNHDA and CDR2 is SQIVND (reference sequence). In nucleotides, the CDR3 is TGTGCCAGTAGTATGGGCAGGGGGCGAGAGACCCAGTACTTC. As protein: CASSMGRGRETQYF.

The chain joins TRBV7-9 to TRBJ1-1, with D unclear. The CDR3 sequence is 14 residues long. The germline CDR1 and CDR2 sequences are SEHNR and FQNEAQ (reference sequence). V shed 5 bases and J shed 1 base, with 11 bases lying between them. The CDR3 reads CASSVQRRNTEAFF. CDR3 DNA sequence: TGTGCCAGCAGCGTACAGAGAAGGAACACTGAAGCTTTCTTT.

The rearrangement uses TRBV6-5 and TRBJ2-7; TRBD2 aligns across 7 bases. The CDR3 runs 13 residues. Germline V CDR1 and CDR2: MNHEY, SVGAGI. The V gene end was trimmed by 8 bases and the J gene end by 0 bases; junction bases not matched to a gene: 4. The CDR3 loop is CASGRGVSYEQYF. For the CDR3, the DNA is TGTGCCAGCGGGAGGGGTGTCTCCTACGAGCAGTACTTC.

This chain uses TRBV7-2 with TRBJ2-7, with a tentative D call TRBD1 (6 bases). The CDR3 totals 13 residues. Germline CDR1 reads SGHTA; CDR2 reads FQGNSA. The V and J ends lost 4 bases and 2 bases respectively, with 9 bases between them. Here the CDR3 DNA reads TGTGCCAGCAGCTCGGGACATCCCTACGAGCAGTACTTC. Encoded protein: CASSSGHPYEQYF.

J is TRBJ2-1 and V is TRBV30; 12 bases match TRBD2. Trimming took 7 bases from V and 10 from J; bases not matched to a gene: 5. Germline CDR1 and CDR2: GTSNPN and SVGIG (reference sequence). There are 12 residues in the CDR3. The CDR3 DNA is TGTGCCTTCAAAACTAGCGGGAGGGAGCAGTTCTTC. Residues: CAFKTSGREQFF.

This rearrangement joins TRBV27 to TRBJ1-2; D not certain. The CDR3 consists of 14 residues. Germline CDR1 MNHEY, CDR2 SMNVEV (reference sequence). V was pared by 5 bases and J by 0 bases, with 10 bases between. The CDR3 DNA follows: TGTGCCAGCAGTCCCCCGGGAGCTAACTATGGCTACACCTTC. As protein: CASSPPGANYGYTF.

This rearrangement joins TRBV5-1 to TRBJ2-7; 13 bases fit TRBD2. This CDR3 contains 16 residues. V was clipped by 4 bases and J by 0 bases; unmatched bases: 4. CDR1 is SGHRS, CDR2 YFSETQ, per germline. DNA of the CDR3: TGCGCCAGCAGCCCAGGACTAGCGGGAGTCTCCTACGAGCAGTACTTC. It encodes CASSPGLAGVSYEQYF.

This chain links TRBV4-2 with TRBJ1-3; D might be TRBD1 (5 bases). Deletions cut 1 base from V and 4 bases from J, with 11 bases between. The CDR3 sequence is 15 residues long. Germline lookup yields CDR1 LGHNA and CDR2 YNFKEQ. The CDR3 loop is CASSQGQGGGNTIYF. The CDR3, as DNA: TGTGCCAGCAGCCAAGGCCAGGGTGGAGGAAACACCATATATTTT.

The chain combines TRBV4-1 with TRBJ2-2, with D tentatively TRBD1 (6 bases). There are 16 residues in the CDR3. V lost 0 bases to trimming and J lost 0 bases, with 8 bases between them. Germline CDR1 and CDR2: MGHRA and YSYEKL. The CDR3 DNA is TGCGCCAGCAGCCAAGAGTCAGGGGCGAACACCGGGGAGCTGTTTTTT. Its translation: CASSQESGANTGELFF.

V usage is TRBV5-6 and J usage is TRBJ1-2; D uncertain. Germline V gene sequence: CDR1 SGHDT, CDR2 YYEEEE. This CDR3 comprises 14 residues. V was shortened by 0 bases and J by 0 bases, with 6 bases between the two germline ends. The CDR3 region has the DNA TGTGCCAGCAGCTTGGTATCAGCTAACTATGGCTACACCTTC. Its translation is CASSLVSANYGYTF.

The CDR3 region has the DNA TGTGCCAGTAGTATCTCCTCAAGGGGAGGGCAGCCCCAGCATTTT. It encodes CASSISSRGGQPQHF. The V call is TRBV19, the J call TRBJ1-5; D is possibly TRBD1 (5 bases). CDR3 length: 15 amino acids. Trimming shortened V by 3 bases and J by 7 bases, and 16 bases separated the two germline ends. Per germline, CDR1 LNHDA and CDR2 SQIVND (reference sequence). The full variable domain, rest sourced from reference TRBV19 and TRBJ1-5, is DGGITQSPKYLFRKEGQNVTLSCEQNLNHDAMYWYRQDPGQGLRLIYYSQIVNDFQKGDIAEGYSVSREKKESFPLTVTSAQKNPTAFYLCASSISSRGGQPQHFGDGTRLSIL.

This clone was seen a few times. The rearrangement links TRBV2 to TRBJ2-7; 8 nucleotides align to TRBD1. Trimming took 5 bases from V and 11 from J; bases not matched to a gene: 5. This CDR3 spans 11 amino acids. CDR1 is SNHLY, CDR2 FYNNEI, per germline. The CDR3 spells CASSRGQAKYF. Here the CDR3 DNA reads TGTGCCAGCAGTAGGGGACAGGCCAAGTACTTC.

The chain has TRBV7-8 and TRBJ2-1; 11 bases are a match to TRBD2. V was clipped by 6 bases and J by 4 bases; unmatched bases: 2. The germline CDR1 and CDR2 sequences are SGHVS and FQNEAQ. The CDR3 runs 14 residues. The CDR3 DNA follows: TGTGCCAGCAGTACTAGCGGGAGATACAATGAGCAGTTCTTC. Translated: CASSTSGRYNEQFF.

There are a few counts of this clone. The chain joins TRBV2 to TRBJ2-3; D possibly corresponds to TRBD1 (5 bases). V lost 8 bases to trimming and J lost 5 bases, with 14 bases between them. CDR1 is SNHLY and CDR2 is FYNNEI in the germline V gene. This CDR3 spans 13 amino acids. The CDR3 bases are TGTGCCAGCCCTGTCCTCAGGGAAGATACGCAGTATTTT. Amino acid sequence: CASPVLREDTQYF.

The genes are TRBV18 and TRBJ2-5, with 11 bases lining up with TRBD2. With V trimmed by 3 bases and J by 5 bases, 8 bases remained unmatched. The CDR3 length is 16 residues. The germline gives CDR1 KGHSH, CDR2 LQKENI. CDR3: CASSPILAGGKETQYF. In DNA form, the CDR3 reads TGTGCCAGCTCACCGATATTAGCGGGAGGGAAGGAGACCCAGTACTTC.

In regard to this clone: Germline and junction disagree at one end, which may indicate a read error. The chain links TRBV2 to TRBJ1-3, with a possible D match to TRBD1 (5 bases). The CDR3 consists of 11 residues. Germline CDR1 and CDR2: SNHLY and FYNNEI. The CDR3 DNA sequence: TGTGCCAGCAGTGAAAGCAGGGCCAGCAGTTTT. Translated, it gives CASSESRASSF.

The chain recombines TRBV4-1 with TRBJ1-1; 11 nucleotides align to TRBD1. Looked up from germline, CDR1 is MGHRA and CDR2 is YSYEKL. The trim removed 3 bases at V and 1 base at J, leaving 1 base unmatched. The CDR3 runs 15 residues. The DNA of the CDR3 is TGCGCCAGCAGCCAGGGGACAGGGGGGAACACTGAAGCTTTCTTT. Its translation: CASSQGTGGNTEAFF.

The V call is TRBV6-5, the J call TRBJ2-1, with D perhaps TRBD2 (6 bases). Trimming pared 2 bases from V and 6 bases from J, leaving 11 bases between. In germline, CDR1 is MNHEY, CDR2 SVGAGI. This CDR3 comprises 14 residues. This CDR3 is CASSYRAGRNEQFF. The CDR3, as DNA: TGTGCCAGCAGTTACAGGGCGGGGCGCAATGAGCAGTTCTTC.

The gene calls are TRBV28 and TRBJ1-1; 7 positions match TRBD1. V lost 2 bases and J lost 5; bases outside the gene matches: 5. The CDR3 totals 14 residues. Germline loops: CDR1 MDHEN, CDR2 SYDVKM. CDR3 sequence: CASSLAPRGTEAFF. For the CDR3, the DNA is TGTGCCAGCAGTTTAGCTCCCAGGGGGACTGAAGCTTTCTTT.

V and J are TRBV6-2 or TRBV6-3 and TRBJ2-7, with D maybe TRBD2 (6 bases). CDR1 MNHEY and CDR2 SVGEGT come from the germline V gene. Trimming left V 2 bases short and J 6 bases short, with 8 bases between. The CDR3 extends over 12 amino acids. Written as DNA, the CDR3 is TGTGCCAGCAGTTACCCCGGGGGCGAGCAGTACTTC. This translates into CASSYPGGEQYF.

This chain uses TRBV28 with TRBJ2-7; 7 positions agree with TRBD2. With V trimmed by 4 bases and J by 3 bases, 15 bases remained unmatched. CDR3 length: 17 residues. Germline V gives CDR1 MDHEN, CDR2 SYDVKM. CDR3 region: CASSYHLFSGKVYEQYF. The CDR3 nucleotides are TGTGCCAGCAGTTACCACCTATTCAGCGGGAAGGTCTACGAGCAGTACTTC. Complete variable domain (other parts from reference TRBV28 and TRBJ2-7): DVKVTQSSRYLVKRTGEKVFLECVQDMDHENMFWYRQDPGLGLRLIYFSYDVKMKEKGDIPEGYSVSREKKERFSLILESASTNQTSMYLCASSYHLFSGKVYEQYFGPGTRLTVT.

The rearrangement uses TRBV6-6 and TRBJ2-2, with a weak D call TRBD2 (7 bases). From germline, CDR1 is MNHNY and CDR2 SVGAGI (reference sequence). The V and J ends lost 6 bases and 6 bases respectively, with 17 bases between them. The CDR3 is made up of 15 amino acids. As DNA, the CDR3 is TGTGCCAGCAGCCCCTTGGGGGGGCGGGCCGGGGAGCTGTTTTTT. As protein: CASSPLGGRAGELFF.